The T cell receptor beta chain under discussion was sequenced for a study of blood T cells in healthy people across ages. Study findings and constraints: Higher diversity, along with more naive CD4+ cells, distinguished long-lived donors from aged donors.

Per the germline V gene, CDR1 is SQVTM and CDR2 is ANQGSEA. Trimming took 3 bases from V and 2 from J, leaving 12 bases between them. The CDR3 extends over 14 amino acids. It was with a sample-barcoded 5' primer and a J-beta primer mix that a second PCR of about 6 to 12 cycles was run. A tag from a template-switch adaptor with 12 random nucleotides marked each cDNA molecule. MiXCR, applied by TCRdb to the 5' RACE reads, yields one record per CDR3 protein. Of about 730,000 distinct CDR3 sequences in the sample, roughly two fifths were seen once. This clonotype was observed a few times. The antigen is unknown.

The gene calls are TRBV29-1 and TRBJ2-3, with D possibly being TRBD1 (5 bases). Specimen: blood. This TCR derives from a woman in her sixties in good health. CDR3 DNA sequence: TGCAGCGTTGATGGGGCGCAATCCACAGATACGCAGTATTTT. This gives the protein CSVDGAQSTDTQYF.